Here is one TCR beta chain with its context. This sample stems from a study of shared T cell receptors in the human thymus. Profiled with immunoSEQ multiplex PCR; TCRdb holds only in-frame clones, not every one. The sample includes hundreds of thousands of clones, roughly 90% seen only once; the top ten take over 0.008%. The CDR3 runs to 18 residues. Germline-derived CDR1 and CDR2 are MDHEN and SYDVKM. V lost 3 bases and J lost 3, with 22 bases in between. These same records also appear under a second study, on human thymus T cells. That work states: The study used thymus tissue resected during corrective heart surgery. Blood and thymic repertoires both appeared biased in V and J gene usage. The related literature has documented a marked overlap of thymic repertoires among unrelated individuals.

This sequence joins TRBV28 and TRBJ2-3; possibly TRBD2 for D (7 bases). This clonotype originated in a boy under three years old with a congenital heart defect. Sample: thymocytes. The CDR3 region has the DNA TGTGCCAGCAGTTTGCCCGTAGGCGGGGGCGCCGGGACAGATACGCAGTATTTT. Translating gives CASSLPVGGGAGTDTQYF.